A selection of T cell receptor beta chains follows, all from one sample in a study of spatial heterogeneity in lung cancer. One entry per CDR3 protein, called by TCRdb with MiXCR from the 5' RACE reads. The data show 51,000 or so distinct CDR3 sequences, roughly 7.4% seen once. This material consisted of PBMCs, taken at follow-up. These receptors originate from a female donor with early-stage non-small cell lung cancer. Each CDR3 is given with its conserved first and last residue. Fields, in order: V gene, CDR3 protein.

TRBV6-2/TRBV6-3	CASSSGHLNTEAFF
TRBV10-2	CASSSGTGKRQETQYF
TRBV12-3/TRBV12-4	CASSIGLAGTGELFF
TRBV23-1	CASRDRAGTGELFF
TRBV10-3	CAISDRRQGGEDTQYF
TRBV6-2/TRBV6-3	CASRDRSNYGYTF
TRBV3-1	CASSQVLGNSPLHF
TRBV20-1	CSARALGTNTGELFF
TRBV2	CASSEQGETQYF
TRBV20-1	CSARIAIAMSSYNEQFF